This TCR beta chain stems from a study of a mutant IDH1 vaccine in newly diagnosed glioma. Sample time point: week 35, safety follow-up. Each dose of the vaccine consisted of 300 ug of mutant IDH1 20-mer peptide, with topical imiquimod. New IDH1-mutant, ATRX-lost WHO grade 3 or 4 astrocytomas occurred in donors. The count of this clone is one. Its antigen is unknown. Trimming left V 6 bases short and J 5 bases short, with 8 bases between. The V gene's germline CDR1 is MNHEY and CDR2 SVGAGI. The CDR3 extends over 11 amino acids. The protocol was immunoSEQ multiplex PCR, while the TCRdb copy is restricted to in-frame clones and leaves out a portion. The sample shows about 64,000 clones, 60% to 75% of them seen only once.

The source was PBMCs, collected from a glioma patient whose treatment included an IDH1 peptide vaccine. V gene TRBV6-5 combines with J gene TRBJ2-7, with TRBD1 as a possible D gene (6 bases). This TCR derives from a man aged 45 to 65 with glioma. CDR3 sequence (DNA): TGTGCCAGCAGCCACAGGGACGAGCAGTACTTC. This encodes CASSHRDEQYF.